This TCR beta chain was profiled in a study of beta chain features in type 1 diabetes. The germline V gene encodes CDR1 MNHNS and CDR2 SASEGT. The CDR3 has 13 residues. Trimming cost V 6 bases and J 3 bases, with 11 bases left between them. The entirety of the isolated RNA underwent reverse transcription, so expressed TCRB transcripts were sequenced. The read count averaged approximately 4 million across naive, central memory and regulatory T cell samples. Some clones are missing from TCRdb's copy, which holds only in-frame ones; the method was immunoSEQ multiplex PCR. The sample carries hundreds of thousands of clones, over 10% recorded once. Only a few counts were recorded for this clone.

The chain uses TRBV6-1 and TRBJ1-2; tentatively, D is TRBD1 (5 bases). Sequenced: naive CD4+ T cells from blood. This receptor was taken from a man younger than 35 in good health. The CDR3: CASRRTLYYGYTF. In DNA, the CDR3 is TGTGCCAGCAGAAGGACACTCTACTATGGCTACACCTTC.